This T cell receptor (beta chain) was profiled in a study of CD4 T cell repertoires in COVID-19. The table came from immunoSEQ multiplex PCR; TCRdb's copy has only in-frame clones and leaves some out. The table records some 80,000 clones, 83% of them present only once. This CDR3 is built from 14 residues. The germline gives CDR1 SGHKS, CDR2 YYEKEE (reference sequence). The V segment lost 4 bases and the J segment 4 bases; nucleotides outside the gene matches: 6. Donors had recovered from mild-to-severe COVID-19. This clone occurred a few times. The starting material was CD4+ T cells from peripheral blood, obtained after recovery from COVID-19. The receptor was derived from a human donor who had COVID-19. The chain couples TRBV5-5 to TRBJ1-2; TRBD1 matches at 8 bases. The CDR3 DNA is TGTGCCAGCAGCGTCGGCGGGACAGGCTATGGCTACACCTTC. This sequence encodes CASSVGGTGYGYTF.